This T cell receptor beta chain was documented in a study of cytomegalovirus exposure and HLA in healthy donors. Trimming took 6 bases from V and 7 from J, leaving 19 bases between them. The germline CDR1 and CDR2 sequences are SGDLS and YYNGEE. The CDR3 totals 14 residues. Libraries were prepared by immunoSEQ multiplex PCR; TCRdb keeps only in-frame clonotypes and omits some of them. The table includes approximately 150,000 clones, 84% detected once. This sequence was found in a man under 40 in good health and CMV-seropositive. V usage is TRBV9 and J usage is TRBJ1-1, with D tentatively TRBD1 (6 bases). Sample: PBMCs. The CDR3 DNA sequence: TGTGCCAGCACTGCCCGGGCAGGGGAAAGTGAAGCTTTCTTT. It translates to CASTARAGESEAFF.